This passage covers 23 T cell receptor beta chains from one sample sequenced in a study of T cell clones after liver transplantation. Sequencing was performed with immunoSEQ multiplex PCR; in TCRdb, only in-frame clones are kept and a portion is missing. The table includes roughly 12,000 clones, under 75% detected once. Source: CD8+ T cells from blood, taken at the 22-month timepoint. The receptor set was obtained from a human patient who received a liver transplant. Some T cells may possibly be graft donor cells.

The CDR3 DNA reads TGCGCCAGCAGCCAAAGGACTAGCGGTTTAGCCAAAAACATTCAGTACTTC. Its protein product is CASSQRTSGLAKNIQYF. The chain recombines TRBV4-3 with TRBJ2-4, with TRBD2 matching over 10 bases. Trimming took 2 bases from V and 0 from J; bases not matched to a gene: 4. This CDR3 spans 17 amino acids. Germline values: CDR1 LGHNA, CDR2 YSLEER.

This chain connects TRBV7-2 to TRBJ2-4, with 7 bases aligning to TRBD1. Germline values: CDR1 SGHTA, CDR2 FQGNSA. With V trimmed by 5 bases and J by 6 bases, 13 bases remained unmatched. CDR3 length: 16 amino acids. CDR3 bases: TGTGCCAGCAGCAGCCAGACGACAGGGTCGAGAAACATTCAGTACTTC. This sequence encodes CASSSQTTGSRNIQYF.

J is TRBJ2-1 and V is TRBV5-4; D not certain. Trimming took 4 bases from V and 9 from J, leaving 11 bases between them. The CDR3 contains 12 residues. Germline CDR1 and CDR2: SGHNT and YYREEE (reference sequence). The CDR3 is CASSHSLGEQFF. In nucleotides, the CDR3 is TGTGCCAGCAGCCATAGCTTAGGTGAGCAGTTCTTC.

This chain joins TRBV6-5 and TRBJ1-3; D uncertain. Deletions cut 8 bases from V and 4 bases from J, with 6 bases between. The CDR3 has 11 amino acids. Germline lookup yields CDR1 MNHEY and CDR2 SVGAGI. CDR3 DNA: TGTGCCAGCCAGACAGGAAACACCATATATTTT. Translation: CASQTGNTIYF.

This chain connects TRBV27 to TRBJ2-7; TRBD1 is a possible D gene (6 bases). Per germline, CDR1 MNHEY and CDR2 SMNVEV (reference sequence). V lost 3 bases and J lost 0, with 12 bases in between. CDR3 length: 15 residues. CDR3 bases: TGTGCCAGCAGTTTCGGCAGGGGAAGCTCCTACGAGCAGTACTTC. It translates to CASSFGRGSSYEQYF.

This clone was seen just once. This rearrangement joins TRBV4-2 to TRBJ2-3; 10 bases map to TRBD2. Germline assignment: CDR1 LGHNA and CDR2 YNFKEQ. The V and J ends lost 0 bases and 1 base, in that order; junction bases with no gene match: 1. CDR3 length: 16 residues. The CDR3 region is CASSQDLAGGTDTQYF. The CDR3 DNA follows: TGTGCCAGCAGCCAAGATCTAGCGGGGGGCACAGATACGCAGTATTTT.

This clone was detected only once. The chain employs TRBV11-3 and TRBJ2-1; TRBD2 matches 7 bases. The V segment lost 5 bases and the J segment 1 base; nucleotides outside the gene matches: 2. Germline V gene data show CDR1 as SGHNT and CDR2 as YENEEA. The length of the CDR3 is 14 residues. This CDR3 is CASSPSGSYNEQFF. The CDR3 DNA sequence: TGTGCCAGCAGCCCTAGCGGATCCTACAATGAGCAGTTCTTC.

This clone came up a few times. This sequence joins TRBV5-1 and TRBJ2-2; no definite D call. Germline loops: CDR1 SGHRS, CDR2 YFSETQ. Trimming removed 4 bases at V and 7 bases at J, with 11 bases between. This CDR3 spans 13 amino acids. DNA of the CDR3: TGCGCCAGCAGCCTTCTAGGCCTCGGGGAGCTGTTTTTT. Its protein product is CASSLLGLGELFF.

This clone has just one count. The chain links TRBV19 to TRBJ1-5, with D uncertain. V was trimmed by 5 bases and J by 6 bases, leaving 20 bases between them. Germline V lookup: CDR1 LNHDA, CDR2 SQIVND (reference sequence). The CDR3 runs 16 residues. CDR3 DNA sequence: TGTGCCAGTAGTCGAAGGGTCCGTGACGGCGTTCAGCCCCAGCATTTT. Its protein is CASSRRVRDGVQPQHF.

V is TRBV4-3 and J is TRBJ1-2; possibly TRBD1 for D (6 bases). Trimming took 1 base from V and 4 from J, leaving 13 bases between them. CDR1 is LGHNA, CDR2 YSLEER, per germline. The CDR3 sequence is 15 residues long. CDR3 nucleotide sequence: TGCGCCAGCAGCCAAGGGGGGGCAGATAGCTATGGCTACACCTTC. Its translation is CASSQGGADSYGYTF.

The V call is TRBV27, the J call TRBJ2-5; D gene unclear. V was shortened by 2 bases and J by 9 bases, with 13 bases between the two germline ends. This CDR3 contains 13 residues. CDR1 is MNHEY, CDR2 SMNVEV, per germline (reference sequence). The CDR3 spells CASSLRLEYSQYF. CDR3 nucleotide sequence: TGTGCCAGCAGTTTACGGCTAGAGTACTCCCAGTACTTC.

The rearrangement uses TRBV9 and TRBJ2-7; the D gene is possibly TRBD2 (5 bases). This CDR3 is built from 13 residues. V was clipped by 2 bases and J by 5 bases, with 11 bases between them. Germline values: CDR1 SGDLS, CDR2 YYNGEE. CDR3 nucleotides: TGTGCCAGCAGCGTCGGGAATCCTGACGAGCAGTACTTC. Encoded protein: CASSVGNPDEQYF. The whole variable domain, remainder taken from reference TRBV9 and TRBJ2-7, is DSGVTQTPKHLITATGQRVTLRCSPRSGDLSVYWYQQSLDQGLQFLIQYYNGEERAKGNILERFSAQQFPDLHSELNLSSLELGDSALYFCASSVGNPDEQYFGPGTRLTVT.

This sequence joins TRBV25-1 and TRBJ1-4, with a possible D match to TRBD1 (6 bases). CDR1 MGHDK and CDR2 SYGVNS come from the germline V gene. The CDR3 is 14 amino acids. Deletions cut 1 base from V and 15 bases from J, with 18 bases between. CDR3 in amino acids: CASSESGDRAKMFF. Here the CDR3 DNA reads TGTGCCAGCAGTGAATCAGGGGATAGGGCGAAGATGTTTTTT.

Points on this clone: Other nucleotide sequences in the sample specify the same CDR3. The gene calls are TRBV19 and TRBJ2-1; D gene uncertain. Trimming removed 3 bases at V and 10 bases at J, with 7 bases between. The V gene's germline CDR1 is LNHDA and CDR2 SQIVND (reference sequence). The length of the CDR3 is 11 residues. CDR3 bases: TGTGCCAGTAGTATTGGATGGGAGCAGTTCTTC. Amino acids: CASSIGWEQFF.

This chain links TRBV28 with TRBJ2-7; D call uncertain. CDR1 is MDHEN and CDR2 is SYDVKM in the germline V gene. This CDR3 spans 15 amino acids. V was pared by 5 bases and J by 4 bases, with 18 bases between. The CDR3 is CASSPVALESYEQYF. In nucleotides, the CDR3 is TGTGCCAGCAGTCCAGTCGCGTTGGAGTCTTACGAGCAGTACTTC.

The V gene is TRBV15, the J gene TRBJ2-2; tentative D call: TRBD1 (5 bases). The V end was cut by 7 bases, the J end by 4 bases, with 10 bases between. Germline assignment: CDR1 LNHNV and CDR2 YYDKDF (reference sequence). This CDR3 is built from 13 residues. The CDR3 bases are TGTGCCACCAATGGGGCGCCCACCGGGGAGCTGTTTTTT. Its protein product is CATNGAPTGELFF.

The rearrangement uses TRBV7-8 and TRBJ2-1; TRBD2 agrees at 8 bases. The CDR3 is 17 residues long. V was pared by 6 bases and J by 4 bases, with 14 bases of the junction left unmatched. Germline assignment: CDR1 SGHVS and CDR2 FQNEAQ. The CDR3: CASRPRLASGQYNEQFF. The CDR3 DNA is TGTGCCAGCAGGCCCCGACTGGCTAGCGGGCAGTACAATGAGCAGTTCTTC.

This sequence joins TRBV28 and TRBJ1-3; 7 nucleotides align to TRBD1. The CDR3 spans 14 residues. V trimming: 7 bases; J trimming: 3 bases; junction bases outside the gene matches: 6. Germline lookup yields CDR1 MDHEN and CDR2 SYDVKM. The CDR3 nucleotides read TGTGCCAGCAAACGGCAGGGGGGTGGAAACACCATATATTTT. Residues: CASKRQGGGNTIYF. Supplemented by reference TRBV28 and TRBJ1-3, the full variable domain reads DVKVTQSSRYLVKRTGEKVFLECVQDMDHENMFWYRQDPGLGLRLIYFSYDVKMKEKGDIPEGYSVSREKKERFSLILESASTNQTSMYLCASKRQGGGNTIYFGEGSWLTVV.

This clone came up many times. The V gene is TRBV6-1, the J gene TRBJ1-5; TRBD1 might be the D (5 bases). Germline CDR1 is MNHNS and CDR2 is SASEGT. This CDR3 is 13 amino acids long. With 10 bases removed from V and 2 bases from J, the gap between germline ends came to 12 bases. CDR3 loop: CATGQAGNQPQHF. The CDR3, as DNA: TGTGCCACCGGACAAGCAGGCAATCAGCCCCAGCATTTT.

The rearrangement joins TRBV11-1 to TRBJ2-7, with D possibly matching TRBD2 (5 bases). CDR1 is SGHAT and CDR2 is FQDESV in the germline V gene (reference sequence). This CDR3 is built from 14 residues. V lost 1 base to trimming and J lost 3 bases, with 10 bases between them. The CDR3 sequence is CASSLGWESYEQYF. The DNA for the CDR3 is TGTGCCAGCAGCTTAGGTTGGGAGAGCTACGAGCAGTACTTC.

This chain connects TRBV18 to TRBJ2-1, with 11 positions matching TRBD2. Germline trimming cut 2 bases from V and 5 bases from J; bases unmatched to any gene: 2. Per the germline V gene, CDR1 is KGHSH and CDR2 is LQKENI. This CDR3 spans 15 amino acids. CDR3 loop: CASSPEGLADNEQFF. The CDR3 region has the DNA TGTGCCAGCTCACCAGAGGGACTAGCGGACAATGAGCAGTTCTTC. Full variable domain (rest looked up from reference TRBV18 and TRBJ2-1): NAGVMQNPRHLVRRRGQEARLRCSPMKGHSHVYWYRQLPEEGLKFMVYLQKENIIDESGMPKERFSAEFPKEGPSILRIQQVVRGDSAAYFCASSPEGLADNEQFFGPGTRLTVL.

The sample holds one count of this clone. V gene TRBV4-3 combines with J gene TRBJ2-3, with 7 positions matching TRBD2. The CDR3 is 19 amino acids. V dropped 5 bases and J dropped 0; count of bases not matched to a gene: 17. Per the germline V gene, CDR1 is LGHNA and CDR2 is YSLEER. CDR3 protein: CASSDSPAGRGTSTDTQYF. As DNA, the CDR3 is TGCGCCAGCAGCGACTCTCCGGCGGGGAGGGGAACCAGCACAGATACGCAGTATTTT.

CDR3 region: CASSLNPGRDTDTQYF. The DNA for the CDR3 is TGTGCCAGCAGCTTAAACCCCGGTCGGGACACAGATACGCAGTATTTT. The chain uses TRBV7-3 and TRBJ2-3, with D maybe TRBD2 (5 bases). The germline V gene has CDR1 SGHTA and CDR2 FQGTGA. The CDR3 contains 16 residues. V lost 1 base and J 2 bases, leaving 13 bases between the germline ends.